This entry concerns a single TCR beta chain. Its antigen is unidentified. The data were taken from a study of neoadjuvant nivolumab and ipilimumab in lung cancer. Libraries were prepared by immunoSEQ multiplex PCR; TCRdb keeps only in-frame clonotypes and omits some of them. The sample has around 21,000 clones, roughly 84% seen once; the top ten hold more than 20%. Study-level results: TCR clonality did not significantly correlate with pathologic tumor regression.

The V gene's germline CDR1 is PRHDT and CDR2 FYEKMQ (reference sequence). The germline V and J ends were trimmed by 0 bases and 5 bases, with 7 bases remaining between them. The CDR3 contains 13 residues. The V and J genes are TRBV13 and TRBJ1-2, with D maybe TRBD1 (5 bases). Material: peripheral blood, obtained before neoadjuvant nivolumab, alone or with ipilimumab. The receptor comes from an adult with non-small cell lung cancer. The CDR3 protein is CASSLGAGYGYTF. CDR3 bases: TGTGCCAGCAGCTTAGGGGCAGGGTATGGCTACACCTTC.